This TCR beta chain was found in a study of Ad26.COV2.S vaccination and SARS-CoV-2 variants. Assay used: immunoSEQ multiplex PCR; TCRdb lists only in-frame clones, some missing. This sample has approximately 420,000 clones; more than 85% occur once, and the top ten carry 3% to 3.5%. Treatment specified: 15 to 20 received Ad26.COV2.S at low or high dose, single or two shots; 5 received placebo; per-sample allocation not given. On day 63 after the first injection, vaccine and placebo recipients gave samples. The CDR3 totals 14 residues. The V gene's germline CDR1 is MDHEN and CDR2 SYDVKM. V was pared by 10 bases and J by 4 bases, with 19 bases between.

The V call is TRBV28, the J call TRBJ1-1; D may be TRBD1 (6 bases). This specimen consisted of peripheral blood, obtained in a trial of Ad26.COV2.S vaccine versus placebo. This sequence was found in a person aged 18-60 years who received the Ad26.COV2.S COVID-19 vaccine or a placebo. CDR3 amino acids: CATKGNRDITEAFF. Here the CDR3 DNA reads TGTGCCACCAAGGGAAACAGGGACATCACTGAAGCTTTCTTT.